This TCR beta chain is drawn from a study of early stage breast cancer tumors. Study as a whole: Of about 17 invasive breast tumors, twelve were hormone receptor-positive, HER2-negative. Samples were sequenced at about 9.7-fold average coverage.

This clone was found once. Its antigen is unidentified. This table comes from immunoSEQ multiplex PCR, and its TCRdb copy is limited to in-frame clones, with some not included. Among about 30,000 clones, around 70% were seen once, and the ten largest hold approximately 33%. Study outcomes and limitations: Commonly generated sequences made up most enriched TCRB sequences shared between patients. Blood repertoires resembled normal breast more than tumor.

The source is a person aged 50-59 years with breast cancer. Input material: blood.

For the CDR3, the DNA is TGTGCCAGCAGCTTGGGGGTCTCGCGGGGACTCACAGATACGCAGTATTTT. It encodes CASSLGVSRGLTDTQYF. The rearrangement joins TRBV5-4 to TRBJ2-3, with a tentative D call TRBD2 (6 bases). The CDR3 covers 17 residues. Trimming took off 0 bases at V and 2 bases at J, with 16 bases between the two ends. The germline V gene encodes CDR1 SGHNT and CDR2 YYREEE (reference sequence).